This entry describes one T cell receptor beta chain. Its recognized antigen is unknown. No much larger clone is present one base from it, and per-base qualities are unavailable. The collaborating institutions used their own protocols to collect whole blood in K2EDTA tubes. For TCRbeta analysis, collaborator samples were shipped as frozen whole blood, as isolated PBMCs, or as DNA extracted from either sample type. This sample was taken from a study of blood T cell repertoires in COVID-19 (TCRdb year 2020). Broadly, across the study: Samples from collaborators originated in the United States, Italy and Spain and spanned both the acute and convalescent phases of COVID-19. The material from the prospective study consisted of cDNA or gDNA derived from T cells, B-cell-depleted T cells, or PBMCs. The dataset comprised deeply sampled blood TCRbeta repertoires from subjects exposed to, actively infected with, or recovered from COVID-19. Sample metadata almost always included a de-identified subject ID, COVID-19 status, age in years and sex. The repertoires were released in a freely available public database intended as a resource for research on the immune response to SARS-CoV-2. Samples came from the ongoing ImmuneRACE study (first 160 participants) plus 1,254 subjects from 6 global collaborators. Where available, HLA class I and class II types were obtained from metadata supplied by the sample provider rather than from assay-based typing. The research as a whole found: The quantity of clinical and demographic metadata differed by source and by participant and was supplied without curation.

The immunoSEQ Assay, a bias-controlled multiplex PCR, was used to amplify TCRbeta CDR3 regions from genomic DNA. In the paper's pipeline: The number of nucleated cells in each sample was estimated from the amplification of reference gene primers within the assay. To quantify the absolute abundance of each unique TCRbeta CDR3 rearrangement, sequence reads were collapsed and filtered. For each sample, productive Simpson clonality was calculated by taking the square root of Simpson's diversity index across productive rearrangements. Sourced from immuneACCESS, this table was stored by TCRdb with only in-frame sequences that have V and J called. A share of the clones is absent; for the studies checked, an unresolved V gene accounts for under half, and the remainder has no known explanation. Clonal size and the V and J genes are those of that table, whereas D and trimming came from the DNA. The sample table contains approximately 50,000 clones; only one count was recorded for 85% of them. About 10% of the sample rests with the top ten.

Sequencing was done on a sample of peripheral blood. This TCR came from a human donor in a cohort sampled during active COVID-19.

The DNA is TGTGCCAGCAGCAAAACTGCACCTGGACAGGTTTATGGCTACACCTTC. Its coded protein is CASSKTAPGQVYGYTF. The chain was built from TRBV7-2 and TRBJ1-2; 7 junctional bases match TRBD1. Trimming removed 5 bases from V and 5 bases from J; the gene matches leave 14 bases unexplained. Taken from the germline V gene, the CDR1 and CDR2 loops are SGHTA and FQGNSA. The CDR3 contains 16 residues, cysteine and phenylalanine counted. Left in the record is the CDR3 DNA by itself, 48 bases read in frame from the first base.